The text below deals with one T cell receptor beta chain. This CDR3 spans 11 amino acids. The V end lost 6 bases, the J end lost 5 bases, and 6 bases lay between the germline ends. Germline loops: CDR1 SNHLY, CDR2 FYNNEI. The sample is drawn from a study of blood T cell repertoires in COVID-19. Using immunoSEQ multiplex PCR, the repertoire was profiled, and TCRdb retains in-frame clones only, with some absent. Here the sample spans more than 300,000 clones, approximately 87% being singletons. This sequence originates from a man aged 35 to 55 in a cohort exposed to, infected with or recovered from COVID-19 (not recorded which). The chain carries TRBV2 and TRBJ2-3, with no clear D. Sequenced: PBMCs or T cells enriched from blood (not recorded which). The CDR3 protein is CASSRRDTQYF. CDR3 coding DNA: TGTGCCAGCAGCCGCAGAGATACGCAGTATTTT.